This entry features one TCR beta chain sequence. These data come from a study of long-term antiretroviral therapy in people with HIV. With V trimmed by 7 bases and J by 3 bases, 10 bases remained unmatched. This CDR3 contains 14 residues. Per germline, CDR1 SQVTM and CDR2 ANQGSEA. The authors ran the immunoSEQ assay, v3.0, at survey level. This table comes from immunoSEQ multiplex PCR, and its TCRdb copy is limited to in-frame clones, with some not included. The sample carries 21,000 or so clones, roughly 85% recorded once. The sample here was unsorted PBMCs, taken at the start of antiretroviral therapy. The TCR was taken from a man aged 45 to 65 with HIV. The chain recombines TRBV29-1 with TRBJ2-7; TRBD1 matches at 9 bases. DNA for the CDR3: TGCAGCGCCCTTATCCGGGACAGGGTCTACGAGCAGTACTTC. Encoded protein: CSALIRDRVYEQYF.